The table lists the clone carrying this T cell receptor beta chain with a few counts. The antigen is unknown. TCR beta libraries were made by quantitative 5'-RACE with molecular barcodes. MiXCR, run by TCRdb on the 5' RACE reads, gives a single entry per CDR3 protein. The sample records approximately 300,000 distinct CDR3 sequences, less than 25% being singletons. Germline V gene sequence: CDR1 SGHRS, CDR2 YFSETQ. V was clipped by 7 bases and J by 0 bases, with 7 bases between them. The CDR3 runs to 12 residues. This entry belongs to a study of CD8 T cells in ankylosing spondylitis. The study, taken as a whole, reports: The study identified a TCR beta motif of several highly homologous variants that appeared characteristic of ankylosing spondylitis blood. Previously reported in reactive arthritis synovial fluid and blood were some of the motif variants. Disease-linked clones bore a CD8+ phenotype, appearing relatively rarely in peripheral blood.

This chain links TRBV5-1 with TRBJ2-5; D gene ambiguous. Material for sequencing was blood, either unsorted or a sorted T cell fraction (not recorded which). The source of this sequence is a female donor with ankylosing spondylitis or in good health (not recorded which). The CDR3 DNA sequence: TGCGCCAGCCTCCCGTACCAAGAGACCCAGTACTTC. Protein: CASLPYQETQYF.